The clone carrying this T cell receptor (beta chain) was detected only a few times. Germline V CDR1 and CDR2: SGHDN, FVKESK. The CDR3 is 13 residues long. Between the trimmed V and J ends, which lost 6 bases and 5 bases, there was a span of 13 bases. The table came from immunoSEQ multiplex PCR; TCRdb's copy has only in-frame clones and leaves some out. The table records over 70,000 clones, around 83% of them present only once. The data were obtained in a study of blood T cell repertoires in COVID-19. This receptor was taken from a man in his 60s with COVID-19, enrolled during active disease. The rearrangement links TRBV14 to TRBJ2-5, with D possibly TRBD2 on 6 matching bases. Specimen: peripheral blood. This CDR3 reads CASSRGEWETQYF. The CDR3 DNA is TGTGCCAGCAGTCGCGGGGAATGGGAGACCCAGTACTTC.